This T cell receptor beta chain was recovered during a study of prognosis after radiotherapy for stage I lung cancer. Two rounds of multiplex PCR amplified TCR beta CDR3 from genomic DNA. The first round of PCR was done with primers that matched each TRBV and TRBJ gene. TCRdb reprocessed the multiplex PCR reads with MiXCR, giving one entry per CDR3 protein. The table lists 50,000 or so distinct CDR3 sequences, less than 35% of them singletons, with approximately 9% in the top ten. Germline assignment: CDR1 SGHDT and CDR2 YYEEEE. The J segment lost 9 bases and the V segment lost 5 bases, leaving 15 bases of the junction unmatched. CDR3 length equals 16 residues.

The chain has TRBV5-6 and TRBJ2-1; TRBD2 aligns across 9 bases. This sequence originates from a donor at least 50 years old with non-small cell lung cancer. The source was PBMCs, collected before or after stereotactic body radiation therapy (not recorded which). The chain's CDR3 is CASSGPREGLSGEQFF. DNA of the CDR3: TGTGCCAGCAGTGGGCCGCGGGAGGGCCTTAGTGGTGAGCAGTTCTTC.